A single sample gave rise to the 27 T cell receptor beta chains below, sequenced in a study of blood T cell repertoires in COVID-19. Assay used: immunoSEQ multiplex PCR; TCRdb lists only in-frame clones, some missing. Among about 300,000 clones listed, around nine tenths were seen once. Sequenced input: peripheral blood. All receptors come from a young woman with COVID-19, enrolled during active disease.

V usage is TRBV5-1 and J usage is TRBJ1-4; the D gene is possibly TRBD1 (5 bases). CDR3 length: 14 residues. Germline V CDR1 and CDR2: SGHRS, YFSETQ. Deletions cut 1 base from V and 6 bases from J, with 10 bases between. CDR3 DNA sequence: TGCGCCAGCAGCTTGTTTGTAGGGGATGAAAAACTGTTTTTT. It yields the protein CASSLFVGDEKLFF.

The V call is TRBV9, the J call TRBJ2-5, with 10 positions matching TRBD2. The V gene's germline CDR1 is SGDLS and CDR2 YYNGEE. The CDR3 is made up of 15 amino acids. Trimming cost V 3 bases and J 3 bases; bases outside gene matches: 5. This CDR3 is CASSARAGGKETQYF. The CDR3 bases are TGTGCCAGCAGCGCCCGAGCGGGGGGGAAAGAGACCCAGTACTTC.

The V and J genes are TRBV2 and TRBJ1-2, with TRBD1 identical over 7 bases. In germline, CDR1 is SNHLY, CDR2 FYNNEI. The CDR3 covers 13 residues. V shed 11 bases and J 3 bases; nucleotides not matched to a gene: 9. The CDR3 DNA sequence: TGTGCCGGACGTCCGGGACAGTACTATGGCTACACCTTC. It is translated as CAGRPGQYYGYTF.

This clone was seen only once. The chain carries TRBV6-6 and TRBJ2-5; 9 bases are a match to TRBD2. The CDR3 length is 16 residues. The junction had 10 bases not matched to a gene; V was cut back by 8 bases and J by 0 bases. The germline V gene encodes CDR1 MNHNY and CDR2 SVGAGI (reference sequence). Written as DNA, the CDR3 is TGTGCCAGCCCTATGGCGGGAGGGAAGTACCAAGAGACCCAGTACTTC. Protein: CASPMAGGKYQETQYF.

The chain combines TRBV2 with TRBJ1-2; TRBD1 matches 7 bases. Germline CDR1 is SNHLY and CDR2 is FYNNEI. The CDR3 totals 13 residues. V shed 5 bases, J shed 7 bases, and the junction held 7 bases outside the gene matches. CDR3 in amino acids: CASSIQGLGGYTF. The CDR3 DNA sequence: TGTGCCAGCAGTATACAGGGGCTGGGTGGCTACACCTTC.

This clone has more than one count but fewer than ten. V gene TRBV10-3 combines with J gene TRBJ2-5; 9 bases map to TRBD1. V gave up 5 bases and J gave up 1 base; unmatched junction bases: 8. Germline CDR1 ENHRY, CDR2 SYGVKD. CDR3 size: 16 residues. CDR3 region: CAISTGPGQGQETQYF. The CDR3 nucleotides read TGTGCCATCAGTACTGGTCCGGGACAGGGCCAAGAGACCCAGTACTTC.

The chain combines TRBV18 with TRBJ2-1; the D gene is possibly TRBD1 (6 bases). CDR1 and CDR2 from the germline V gene are KGHSH and LQKENI. V was clipped by 3 bases and J by 0 bases, with 18 bases between them. There are 18 residues in the CDR3. The CDR3 sequence is CASSPASPQGSSYNEQFF. CDR3 DNA: TGTGCCAGCTCACCCGCCTCACCACAGGGAAGCTCCTACAATGAGCAGTTCTTC. Filled out from reference TRBV18 and TRBJ2-1, the complete variable domain reads NAGVMQNPRHLVRRRGQEARLRCSPMKGHSHVYWYRQLPEEGLKFMVYLQKENIIDESGMPKERFSAEFPKEGPSILRIQQVVRGDSAAYFCASSPASPQGSSYNEQFFGPGTRLTVL.

The J gene is TRBJ1-4, the V gene TRBV3-1 (or the pseudogene TRBV3-2), with D hard to call. This CDR3 has 15 residues. The V and J ends lost 0 bases and 10 bases respectively, with 15 bases between them. The V gene's germline CDR1 is LGHDT and CDR2 YNNKEL (reference sequence). CDR3 loop: CASSQDGSFSGKLFF. As DNA, the CDR3 is TGTGCCAGCAGCCAAGATGGCAGCTTCTCGGGAAAACTGTTTTTT.

This sequence joins TRBV27 and TRBJ2-1, with 10 bases fitting TRBD2. V lost 3 bases, J lost 9 bases, and 8 bases stayed unmatched. The CDR3 loop spans 15 amino acids. Looked up from germline, CDR1 is MNHEY and CDR2 is SMNVEV (reference sequence). The CDR3 is CASSFGAGGPFEQFF. CDR3 sequence (DNA): TGTGCCAGCAGTTTTGGAGCGGGGGGGCCTTTTGAGCAGTTCTTC.

V is TRBV9 and J is TRBJ2-7; 8 nucleotides line up with TRBD2. Germline values: CDR1 SGDLS, CDR2 YYNGEE. The V segment lost 9 bases and the J segment 2 bases; nucleotides outside the gene matches: 13. This CDR3 is built from 15 residues. The CDR3 DNA follows: TGTGCCAAAGCACAGCGGGGGCCCCTGGCCTACGAGCAGTACGTC. This sequence encodes CAKAQRGPLAYEQYV.

The rearrangement joins TRBV5-1 to TRBJ2-3; D is unclear. The CDR3 is 13 residues long. Germline CDR1 reads SGHRS; CDR2 reads YFSETQ. Trimming took off 4 bases at V and 1 base at J, with 7 bases between the two ends. CDR3 loop: CASSSSGTDTQYF. The CDR3 coding sequence is TGCGCCAGCAGCAGTAGTGGCACAGATACGCAGTATTTT.

The gene calls are TRBV7-9 and TRBJ2-3, with TRBD2 matching over 8 bases. The CDR3 is 13 amino acids. V trimming: 3 bases; J trimming: 4 bases; junction bases outside the gene matches: 0. From germline, CDR1 is SEHNR and CDR2 FQNEAQ (reference sequence). The CDR3 DNA is TGTGCCAGCAGCTTTAGCGGGGCAGATACGCAGTATTTT. Amino acids: CASSFSGADTQYF.

V is TRBV5-1 and J is TRBJ2-1; 8 nucleotides match TRBD2. This CDR3 comprises 16 residues. Germline V gene lookup returns CDR1 SGHRS and CDR2 YFSETQ. J gave up 5 bases and V 3 bases, and 10 bases lay outside the gene matches. The CDR3 loop is CASSSLGAGGHNEQFF. CDR3 nucleotide sequence: TGCGCCAGCAGCTCCCTCGGCGCGGGGGGCCACAATGAGCAGTTCTTC. Combining the CDR3 with reference TRBV5-1 and TRBJ2-1 gives the whole variable domain KAGVTQTPRYLIKTRGQQVTLSCSPISGHRSVSWYQQTPGQGLQFLFEYFSETQRNKGNFPGRFSGRQFSNSRSEMNVSTLELGDSALYLCASSSLGAGGHNEQFFGPGTRLTVL.

Here the CDR3 reads CASSLGRVRAGGGTQYF. In DNA, the CDR3 is TGTGCCAGCAGCTTAGGTCGGGTGAGGGCTGGAGGTGGGACCCAGTACTTC. The chain carries TRBV7-2 and TRBJ2-5; a possible D gene is TRBD2 (5 bases). V shed 1 base and J shed 7 bases, with 22 bases lying between them. Germline lookup yields CDR1 SGHTA and CDR2 FQGNSA. The CDR3 extends over 17 amino acids.

The chain uses TRBV18 and TRBJ1-2, with no clear D. Germline values: CDR1 KGHSH, CDR2 LQKENI. The V gene lost 6 bases and the J gene lost 3 bases, with 17 bases spanning the gap. CDR3 length equals 15 residues. Here the CDR3 reads CASSPRQADHYGYTF. In DNA, the CDR3 is TGTGCCAGCTCGCCTCGACAAGCGGATCACTATGGCTACACCTTC. Drawing the rest from reference TRBV18 and TRBJ1-2, the complete variable domain is NAGVMQNPRHLVRRRGQEARLRCSPMKGHSHVYWYRQLPEEGLKFMVYLQKENIIDESGMPKERFSAEFPKEGPSILRIQQVVRGDSAAYFCASSPRQADHYGYTFGSGTRLTVV.

The chain recombines TRBV6-5 with TRBJ1-3; maybe TRBD1 (5 bases). The CDR3 contains 15 residues. Trimming shortened V by 2 bases and J by 0 bases, and 8 bases separated the two germline ends. The germline gives CDR1 MNHEY, CDR2 SVGAGI. The DNA for the CDR3 is TGTGCCAGCAGTTACGATGGGGCCTCTGGAAACACCATATATTTT. Translating it yields CASSYDGASGNTIYF.

The V gene is TRBV5-5, the J gene TRBJ2-7; D might be TRBD1 (5 bases). The CDR3 loop spans 15 amino acids. Trimming removed 4 bases at V and 4 bases at J, with 18 bases between. Germline loops: CDR1 SGHKS, CDR2 YYEKEE (reference sequence). The DNA of the CDR3 is TGTGCCAGCAGCATCGGACAAGTCCAATGGTACGAGCAGTACTTC. It is translated as CASSIGQVQWYEQYF.

This chain uses TRBV27 with TRBJ1-1, with D perhaps matching TRBD1 (5 bases). The CDR3 runs 13 residues. CDR1 and CDR2 from the germline V gene are MNHEY and SMNVEV (reference sequence). Trimming pared 6 bases from V and 5 bases from J, leaving 13 bases between. Written as DNA, the CDR3 is TGTGCCAGCAGCTATGGGGGGAAGACTGAAGCTTTCTTT. Protein sequence: CASSYGGKTEAFF.

The chain combines TRBV3-1 (or the pseudogene TRBV3-2) with TRBJ2-1, with TRBD2 identical over 7 bases. Germline-derived CDR1 and CDR2 are LGHDT and YNNKEL (reference sequence). The CDR3 is 15 amino acids. With 4 bases clipped from V and 2 bases from J, the junction kept 5 bases outside the gene matches. Here the CDR3 DNA reads TGTGCCAGCAGCCGGACTAGTTGGGCCTACAATGAGCAGTTCTTC. Translated: CASSRTSWAYNEQFF.

The J gene is TRBJ2-7, the V gene TRBV28, with D possibly matching TRBD1 (6 bases). The germline V gene encodes CDR1 MDHEN and CDR2 SYDVKM. Trimming removed 6 bases at V and 0 bases at J, with 18 bases between. There are 16 residues in the CDR3. CDR3 protein: CASRPTGPLSSYEQYV. CDR3 DNA: TGTGCCAGCAGACCGACAGGCCCACTTAGCTCCTACGAGCAGTACGTC.

V gene TRBV4-1 combines with J gene TRBJ2-6; TRBD1 agrees at 8 bases. Germline trimming cut 6 bases from V and 3 bases from J; bases unmatched to any gene: 7. This CDR3 has 16 amino acids. CDR1 MGHRA and CDR2 YSYEKL come from the germline V gene. CDR3 bases: TGCGCCAGCAGGACAGGGGAAGTAGTTGGGGCCAACGTCCTGACTTTC. Its protein product is CASRTGEVVGANVLTF.

This chain joins TRBV5-1 and TRBJ1-1, with 7 bases that match TRBD1. From germline, CDR1 is SGHRS and CDR2 YFSETQ. The CDR3 length is 16 residues. Losses at the gene ends were 4 bases for V and 5 bases for J; bases not matched to a gene: 14. CDR3 nucleotides: TGCGCCAGCAGCCCTAGACAGGGTAAGGAGAGTACTGAAGCTTTCTTT. This translates into CASSPRQGKESTEAFF.

The V call is TRBV27, the J call TRBJ2-7; D unresolved. The CDR3 contains 8 residues. Trimming removed 4 bases from V and 11 bases from J, with 3 bases in between. Germline loops: CDR1 MNHEY, CDR2 SMNVEV (reference sequence). CDR3 nucleotides: TGTGCCAGCAGTTATAAGTACGTC. Encoded protein: CASSYKYV.

The gene calls are TRBV2 and TRBJ2-7, with 11 bases matching TRBD1. The CDR3 spans 15 residues. The germline gives CDR1 SNHLY, CDR2 FYNNEI. The ends lost 7 bases at V and 7 bases at J; junction bases unmatched: 12. This chain's CDR3 is CASTAQGQGGEEQYV. Written as DNA, the CDR3 is TGTGCCAGCACCGCCCAGGGACAGGGGGGAGAAGAGCAGTACGTC.

The V gene is TRBV2, the J gene TRBJ1-4; 8 bases fit TRBD1. The J segment lost 8 bases and the V segment lost 5 bases, leaving 13 bases of the junction unmatched. The CDR3 spans 16 residues. From germline, CDR1 is SNHLY and CDR2 FYNNEI. The CDR3 DNA follows: TGTGCCAGCAGTCGTCAGACAGGGGAAATAGAAGAAAAACTGTTTTTT. It codes for CASSRQTGEIEEKLFF.

The rearrangement uses TRBV3-1 (or the pseudogene TRBV3-2) and TRBJ1-4; D is ambiguous. V gave up 1 base and J gave up 5 bases, with 11 bases separating them. The CDR3 loop spans 15 amino acids. Germline V CDR1 and CDR2: LGHDT, YNNKEL (reference sequence). CDR3 in amino acids: CASSQGLVRNEKLFF. CDR3 bases: TGTGCCAGCAGCCAAGGTCTGGTACGGAATGAAAAACTGTTTTTT.

The gene calls are TRBV6-5 and TRBJ2-1; possible D gene TRBD2, 6 bases. The CDR3 consists of 13 residues. The V end was cut by 10 bases, the J end by 8 bases, with 18 bases between. Germline V gene sequence: CDR1 MNHEY, CDR2 SVGAGI. CDR3 residues: CATRFAGLDEQFF. CDR3 bases: TGTGCCACACGTTTCGCGGGGCTCGATGAGCAGTTCTTC.